The 24 T cell receptor beta chains below come from one sample, sequenced in a study of shared clonotypes between healthy human individuals. Some clones are missing from TCRdb's copy, which holds only in-frame ones; the method was immunoSEQ multiplex PCR. The sample contains 2 million to 2.5 million clones, approximately 90% of which appear only once. Sequences were obtained from naive CD4+ T cells from PBMCs. Subset defined: CD45RA+ positively selected. All receptors come from a man aged 18 to 30 in good health. Some clones in this sample may be carry-over from other donors' samples.

In regard to this clone: A clone one base away is much larger, so this may be a read error. This sample includes further DNA sequences coding for the same CDR3. The chain combines TRBV5-1 with TRBJ2-5, with D unclear. The CDR3 has 12 residues. Germline assignment: CDR1 SGHRS and CDR2 YFSETQ. V was trimmed by 2 bases and J by 1 base, leaving 3 bases between them. Here the CDR3 reads CASSLGQETQYF. Here the CDR3 DNA reads TGCGCCAGCAGCTTAGGCCAAGAGACCCAGTACTTC.

The chain has TRBV29-1 and TRBJ2-1, with unresolved D. The V gene's germline CDR1 is SQVTM and CDR2 ANQGSEA. Trimming removed 1 base at V and 12 bases at J, with 16 bases between. This CDR3 is 13 amino acids long. The CDR3 sequence is CSVEVLFIPLQFF. The CDR3 DNA is TGCAGCGTTGAAGTCCTGTTCATCCCTTTGCAGTTCTTC.

The V call is TRBV30, the J call TRBJ2-5; D call uncertain. The DNA end is more similar to TRBJ2-7, so the J call may be wrong. There are 16 residues in the CDR3. Per germline, CDR1 GTSNPN and CDR2 SVGIG (reference sequence). The CDR3: CAWSGPRTTSAYEQYF. CDR3 in DNA: TGTGCCTGGAGTGGCCCCCGGACCACAAGCGCCTACGAGCAGTACTTC.

About this clone: Other DNA sequences within the sample encode an identical CDR3. This sequence joins TRBV7-2 and TRBJ2-7; a weak D match, TRBD1 (6 bases). The CDR3 covers 13 residues. Germline V CDR1 and CDR2: SGHTA, FQGNSA. Trimming pared 5 bases from V and 2 bases from J, leaving 10 bases between. The CDR3: CASSLSGAYEQYF. The CDR3 DNA is TGTGCCAGCAGCCTTTCAGGGGCCTACGAGCAGTACTTC.

This chain links TRBV7-9 with TRBJ2-2; D not resolved. There are 14 residues in the CDR3. Looked up from germline, CDR1 is SEHNR and CDR2 is FQNEAQ (reference sequence). With 4 bases removed from V and 1 base from J, the gap between germline ends came to 7 bases. CDR3 DNA: TGTGCCAGCAGCTCCAAACTGAACACCGGGGAGCTGTTTTTT. This gives the protein CASSSKLNTGELFF.

The V call is TRBV6-5, the J call TRBJ2-1; a possible D gene is TRBD1 (5 bases). The V and J ends lost 2 bases and 2 bases respectively, with 7 bases between them. The CDR3 runs to 14 residues. Germline lookup yields CDR1 MNHEY and CDR2 SVGAGI. CDR3 coding DNA: TGTGCCAGCAGTTACCAGGGTGCCTACAATGAGCAGTTCTTC. Protein sequence: CASSYQGAYNEQFF.

This clone was counted a single time. V and J are TRBV28 and TRBJ2-2; 7 positions match TRBD2. V shed 5 bases and J 8 bases; nucleotides not matched to a gene: 8. The length of the CDR3 is 14 residues. Germline V gene data show CDR1 as MDHEN and CDR2 as SYDVKM. The CDR3 sequence: CASSLASGWGELFF. Written as DNA, the CDR3 is TGTGCCAGCAGTCTCGCTAGCGGTTGGGGGGAGCTGTTTTTT.

CDR3 protein: CASSLFSREGLYF. The CDR3 bases are TGCGCCAGCAGCTTGTTCTCACGAGAAGGTCTGTACTTC. The chain carries TRBV5-1 and TRBJ2-7; D ambiguous. The germline V and J ends were trimmed by 1 base and 12 bases, with 17 bases remaining between them. Germline CDR1 and CDR2: SGHRS and YFSETQ. CDR3 length: 13 residues.

This chain links TRBV9 with TRBJ2-7, with no clear D. Germline CDR1 reads SGDLS; CDR2 reads YYNGEE. Between the trimmed V and J ends, which lost 5 bases and 2 bases, there was a span of 14 bases. This CDR3 is 14 amino acids long. The CDR3 is CASSFEPRPYEQYF. CDR3 sequence (DNA): TGTGCCAGCAGTTTTGAGCCCCGACCCTACGAGCAGTACTTC.

CDR3 sequence (DNA): TGTGCCAGTAGTACTACCAGAGCTTCATACGGCTACACCTTC. Translated, it gives CASSTTRASYGYTF. The chain uses TRBV19 and TRBJ1-2, with no clear D. The CDR3 spans 14 residues. Trimming cost V 4 bases and J 8 bases, with 17 bases left between them. CDR1 is LNHDA and CDR2 is SQIVND in the germline V gene (reference sequence).

The chain uses TRBV28 and TRBJ2-3; D not resolved. Germline-derived CDR1 and CDR2 are MDHEN and SYDVKM. V was shortened by 2 bases and J by 2 bases, with 11 bases between the two germline ends. The CDR3 is 15 amino acids. Here the CDR3 reads CASSLPYRPTDTQYF. The CDR3 DNA reads TGTGCCAGCAGTTTACCCTACCGGCCCACAGATACGCAGTATTTT.

As DNA, the CDR3 is TGCGCCAGCAGCCCCGGACAGGGGGCTCTTCTTAGTCAGCCCCAGCATTTT. Amino acid sequence: CASSPGQGALLSQPQHF. The genes are TRBV4-1 and TRBJ1-5; 11 bases are shared with TRBD1. Trimming removed 4 bases from V and 6 bases from J; junction bases left unmatched: 11. Germline CDR1 is MGHRA and CDR2 is YSYEKL. This CDR3 is built from 17 residues.

The CDR3 DNA follows: TGTGCCAGCAGCGTTCCGACTGCTAACTATGGCTACACCTTC. It translates to CASSVPTANYGYTF. This chain connects TRBV6-6 to TRBJ1-2, with no clear D. V lost 6 bases and J lost 0, with 11 bases in between. The germline CDR1 and CDR2 sequences are MNHNY and SVGAGI (reference sequence). CDR3 length: 14 amino acids.

CDR3 DNA sequence: TGCGCCAGCAGCGGGCGGCAGCAAGAAGAGACCCAGTACTTC. Encoded protein: CASSGRQQEETQYF. This sequence joins TRBV5-1 and TRBJ2-5, with D unresolved. Germline CDR1 and CDR2: SGHRS and YFSETQ. V was clipped by 4 bases and J by 3 bases, with 13 bases between them. The CDR3 length is 14 residues. Full variable domain (remainder filled in from reference TRBV5-1 and TRBJ2-5): KAGVTQTPRYLIKTRGQQVTLSCSPISGHRSVSWYQQTPGQGLQFLFEYFSETQRNKGNFPGRFSGRQFSNSRSEMNVSTLELGDSALYLCASSGRQQEETQYFGPGTRLLVL.

The rearrangement links TRBV18 to TRBJ1-5; 7 bases fit TRBD1. The CDR3 runs 16 residues. Trimming took 4 bases from V and 6 from J; bases not matched to a gene: 12. Per the germline V gene, CDR1 is KGHSH and CDR2 is LQKENI. The CDR3 bases are TGTGCCAGCTCACTCCAACAGGGGTCAATTCCTCAGCCCCAGCATTTT. This translates into CASSLQQGSIPQPQHF.

The chain uses TRBV5-1 and TRBJ1-5, with TRBD1 as a possible D gene (5 bases). The CDR3 extends over 13 amino acids. Per germline, CDR1 SGHRS and CDR2 YFSETQ. The V end lost 7 bases, the J end lost 3 bases, and 11 bases lay between the germline ends. The DNA for the CDR3 is TGCGCCAGCCGGGACCGGGACAATCAGCCCCAGCATTTT. It specifies CASRDRDNQPQHF.

The J gene is TRBJ2-7, the V gene TRBV5-4; tentatively, D is TRBD1 (6 bases). The CDR3 totals 14 residues. In germline, CDR1 is SGHNT, CDR2 YYREEE (reference sequence). V lost 2 bases to trimming and J lost 2 bases, with 11 bases between them. The CDR3 protein is CASSFGQPAYEQYF. Here the CDR3 DNA reads TGTGCCAGCAGCTTCGGACAGCCAGCCTACGAGCAGTACTTC.

V gene TRBV7-3 combines with J gene TRBJ1-5; D call uncertain. V was cut by 5 bases and J by 5 bases, with 10 bases left in between. The V gene's germline CDR1 is SGHTA and CDR2 FQGTGA. The CDR3 sequence is 13 residues long. The CDR3 loop is CASSVRRDQPQHF. The DNA for the CDR3 is TGTGCCAGCAGCGTTAGGCGGGATCAGCCCCAGCATTTT.

The CDR3 nucleotides read TGTGCCAGCAAGGGACAGGGGATCCACGAGCAGTACTTC. Translation: CASKGQGIHEQYF. The rearrangement uses TRBV27 and TRBJ2-7; TRBD1 matches at 10 bases. This CDR3 is 13 amino acids long. The germline CDR1 and CDR2 sequences are MNHEY and SMNVEV (reference sequence). The junction had 5 bases not matched to a gene; V was cut back by 7 bases and J by 5 bases.

The chain couples TRBV4-1 to TRBJ1-2; D is ambiguous. V shed 4 bases and J shed 1 base, with 16 bases lying between them. Germline V lookup: CDR1 MGHRA, CDR2 YSYEKL. There are 16 residues in the CDR3. The CDR3 DNA is TGCGCCAGCAGCCCCACGCATAGGGTCGGTAACTATGGCTACACCTTC. Translation: CASSPTHRVGNYGYTF.

The chain recombines TRBV5-1 with TRBJ1-1; TRBD1 matches at 7 bases. The CDR3 has 14 residues. V was pared by 7 bases and J by 4 bases, with 10 bases of the junction left unmatched. Germline values: CDR1 SGHRS, CDR2 YFSETQ. CDR3 DNA sequence: TGCGCCAGCTCAAAGACAGGGACCATCACTGAAGCTTTCTTT. Translated: CASSKTGTITEAFF.

V and J are TRBV18 and TRBJ2-3, with D maybe TRBD1 (7 bases). There are 17 residues in the CDR3. The germline V and J ends were trimmed by 0 bases and 0 bases, with 13 bases remaining between them. Germline-derived CDR1 and CDR2 are KGHSH and LQKENI. As DNA, the CDR3 is TGTGCCAGCTCACCACCGGCCAGGGGGGTTAGCACAGATACGCAGTATTTT. Protein product: CASSPPARGVSTDTQYF.

This clone was recorded only once. This chain connects TRBV30 to TRBJ2-1; 11 bases map to TRBD2. CDR3 size: 21 residues. V shed 3 bases, J shed 6 bases, and the junction held 25 bases outside the gene matches. CDR1 is GTSNPN, CDR2 SVGIG, per germline (reference sequence). CDR3 bases: TGTGCCTGGAGGGGCAGAAGGGGCGAACTAGCGGGAGTCTTTTTGTTCAATGAGCAGTTCTTC. It is translated as CAWRGRRGELAGVFLFNEQFF. Filled out from reference TRBV30 and TRBJ2-1, the complete variable domain reads SQTIHQWPATLVQPVGSPLSLECTVEGTSNPNLYWYRQAAGRGLQLLFYSVGIGQISSEVPQNLSASRPQDRQFILSSKKLLLSDSGFYLCAWRGRRGELAGVFLFNEQFFGPGTRLTVL.

The table lists this clone with a count of one. The chain joins TRBV7-2 to TRBJ1-5, with a weak D call TRBD1 (5 bases). Trimming cost V 1 base and J 7 bases, with 11 bases left between them. CDR1 is SGHTA and CDR2 is FQGNSA in the germline V gene. CDR3 size: 14 residues. The CDR3 loop is CASSLVRGRQPQHF. CDR3 sequence (DNA): TGTGCCAGCAGCTTAGTTCGGGGGAGGCAGCCCCAGCATTTT. The complete variable domain, with remaining parts taken from reference TRBV7-2 and TRBJ1-5, reads GAGVSQSPSNKVTEKGKDVELRCDPISGHTALYWYRQSLGQGLEFLIYFQGNSAPDKSGLPSDRFSAERTGGSVSTLTIQRTQQEDSAVYLCASSLVRGRQPQHFGDGTRLSIL.